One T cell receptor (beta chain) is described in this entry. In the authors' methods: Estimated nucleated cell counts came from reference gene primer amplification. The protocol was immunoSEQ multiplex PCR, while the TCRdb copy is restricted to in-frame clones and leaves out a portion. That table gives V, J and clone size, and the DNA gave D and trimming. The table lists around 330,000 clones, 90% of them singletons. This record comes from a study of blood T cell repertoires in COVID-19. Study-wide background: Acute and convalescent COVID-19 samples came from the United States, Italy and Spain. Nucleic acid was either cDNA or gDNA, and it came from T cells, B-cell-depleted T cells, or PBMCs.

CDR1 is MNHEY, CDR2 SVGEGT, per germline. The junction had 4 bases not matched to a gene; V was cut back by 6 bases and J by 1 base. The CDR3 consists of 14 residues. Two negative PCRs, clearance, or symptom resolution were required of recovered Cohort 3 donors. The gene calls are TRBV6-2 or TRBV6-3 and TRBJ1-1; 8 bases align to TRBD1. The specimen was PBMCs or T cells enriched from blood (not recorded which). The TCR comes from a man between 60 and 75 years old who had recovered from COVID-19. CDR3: CASSRQGTNTEAFF. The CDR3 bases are TGTGCCAGCAGCCGACAGGGGACGAACACTGAAGCTTTCTTT.